This T cell receptor beta chain is drawn from a study of CD8 T cells in ankylosing spondylitis. Study-wide findings and caveats: It appeared that ankylosing spondylitis blood was characterized by a TCR beta motif of several highly homologous variants.

TCRdb used MiXCR to reprocess the 5' RACE reads, holding one entry per CDR3 protein. The sample lists 350,000 to 550,000 distinct CDR3 sequences; roughly 27% were seen once. This clonotype has a handful of counts. The antigen remains unidentified. Sequencing used blood, either unsorted or a sorted T cell fraction (not recorded which). The TCR sequence derives from a male donor with ankylosing spondylitis.

CDR3 bases: TGTGCCAGCAGCCAGTTCCGTAGGACTAGCGGGAGTGGGGAGACCCAGTACTTC. It yields the protein CASSQFRRTSGSGETQYF. V usage is TRBV3-1 and J usage is TRBJ2-5; 13 bases map to TRBD2. This CDR3 comprises 18 residues. The V gene end was trimmed by 3 bases and the J gene end by 5 bases; junction bases not matched to a gene: 12. Germline V lookup: CDR1 LGHDT, CDR2 YNNKEL (reference sequence).